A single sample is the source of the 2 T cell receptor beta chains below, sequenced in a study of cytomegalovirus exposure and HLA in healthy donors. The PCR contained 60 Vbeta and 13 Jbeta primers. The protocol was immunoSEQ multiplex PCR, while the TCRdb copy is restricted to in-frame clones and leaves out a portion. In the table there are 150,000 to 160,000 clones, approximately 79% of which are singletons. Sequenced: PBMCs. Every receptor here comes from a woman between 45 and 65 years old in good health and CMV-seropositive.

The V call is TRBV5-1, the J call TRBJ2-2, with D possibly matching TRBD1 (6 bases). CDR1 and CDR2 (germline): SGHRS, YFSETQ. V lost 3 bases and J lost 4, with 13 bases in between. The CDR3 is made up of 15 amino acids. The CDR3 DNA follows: TGCGCCAGCAGCTGGAGGACAGACCGCACCGGGGAGCTGTTTTTT. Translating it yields CASSWRTDRTGELFF.

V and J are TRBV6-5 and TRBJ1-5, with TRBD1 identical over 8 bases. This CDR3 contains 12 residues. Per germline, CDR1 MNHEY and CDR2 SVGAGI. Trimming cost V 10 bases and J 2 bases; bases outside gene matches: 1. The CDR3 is CATGQGNQPQHF. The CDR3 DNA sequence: TGTGCCACGGGACAGGGCAATCAGCCCCAGCATTTT.